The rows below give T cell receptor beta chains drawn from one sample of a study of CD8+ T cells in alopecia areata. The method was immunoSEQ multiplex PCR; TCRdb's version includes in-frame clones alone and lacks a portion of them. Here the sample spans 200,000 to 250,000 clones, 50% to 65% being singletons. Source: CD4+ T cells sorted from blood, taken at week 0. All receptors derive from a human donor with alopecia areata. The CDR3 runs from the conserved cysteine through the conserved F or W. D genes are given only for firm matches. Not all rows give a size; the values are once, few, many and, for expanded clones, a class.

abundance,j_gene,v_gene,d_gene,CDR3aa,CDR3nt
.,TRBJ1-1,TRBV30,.,CAWSAGGTKAFF,TGTGCCTGGAGTGCCGGGGGGACCAAAGCTTTCTTT
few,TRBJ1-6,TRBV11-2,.,CASSLVVNNSPLHF,TGTGCCAGCAGCTTAGTAGTTAATAATTCACCCCTCCACTTT
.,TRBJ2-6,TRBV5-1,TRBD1,CASSLGTWDRPFSGANVLTF,TGCGCCAGCAGCTTGGGAACTTGGGACAGGCCGTTCTCTGGGGCCAACGTCCTGACTTTC
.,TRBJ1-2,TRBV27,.,CASSPYDVVGPYGYTF,TGTGCCAGCAGTCCATACGATGTGGTCGGACCCTATGGCTACACCTTC
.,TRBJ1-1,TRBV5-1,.,CASSLEGLNTEAFF,TGCGCCAGCAGCTTGGAAGGGTTGAACACTGAAGCTTTCTTT
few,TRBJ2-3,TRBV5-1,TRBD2,CASSSQLLAGGSSTDTQYF,TGCGCCAGCAGCTCACAGTTACTAGCGGGAGGATCTAGCACAGATACGCAGTATTTT
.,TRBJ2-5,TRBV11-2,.,CASSLALEGETQYF,TGTGCCAGCAGCTTAGCCCTCGAGGGGGAGACCCAGTACTTC
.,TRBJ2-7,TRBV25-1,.,CASSGFPYEQYF,TGTGCCAGCAGTGGATTTCCCTACGAGCAGTACTTC
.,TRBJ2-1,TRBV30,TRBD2,CAWSSRLAGPYNEQFF,TGTGCCTGGAGCTCCCGACTAGCCGGGCCCTACAATGAGCAGTTCTTC
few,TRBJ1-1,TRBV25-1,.,CASSEFGDTEAFF,TGTGCCAGCAGTGAATTCGGCGACACTGAAGCTTTCTTT
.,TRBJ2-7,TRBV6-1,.,CASSEAGSGWFGEQYF,TGTGCCAGCAGTGAAGCTGGGAGTGGTTGGTTTGGCGAGCAGTACTTC
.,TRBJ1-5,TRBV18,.,CASSPTNTYSNQPQHF,TGTGCCAGCTCACCGACAAACACCTATAGCAATCAGCCCCAGCATTTT
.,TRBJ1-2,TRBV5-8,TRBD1,CASSLYPGTGVGYTF,TGTGCCAGCAGCTTATACCCCGGGACAGGGGTTGGCTACACCTTC
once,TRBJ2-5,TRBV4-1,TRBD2,CASSQPGTTQETQYF,TGCGCCAGCAGCCAACCCGGGACTACCCAAGAGACCCAGTACTTC
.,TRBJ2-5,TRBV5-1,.,CASSLAGSGTHLRQTQYF,TGCGCCAGCAGCTTGGCCGGGTCCGGGACCCACCTCCGGCAGACCCAGTACTTC
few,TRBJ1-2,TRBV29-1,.,CSVGDPPGISYGYTF,TGCAGCGTGGGGGACCCCCCGGGGATCTCCTATGGCTACACCTTC
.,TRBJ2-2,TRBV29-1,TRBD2,CSAIWRGANTGELFF,TGCAGCGCAATATGGCGGGGGGCGAACACCGGGGAGCTGTTTTTT
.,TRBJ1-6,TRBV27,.,CASTREVNSPLHF,TGTGCCAGCACCCGAGAAGTTAATTCACCCCTCCACTTT
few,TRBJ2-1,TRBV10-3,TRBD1,CAISRDRGNEQFF,TGTGCCATCAGTCGGGACAGGGGTAATGAGCAGTTCTTC
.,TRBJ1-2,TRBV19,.,CASSWQGWDGYTF,TGTGCCAGTAGTTGGCAGGGCTGGGATGGCTACACCTTC
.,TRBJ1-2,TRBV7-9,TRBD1,CASSSTGLHYGYTF,TGTGCCAGCAGCTCGACAGGGCTTCACTATGGCTACACCTTC
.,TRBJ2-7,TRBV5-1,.,CASSLDSPYEQYF,TGCGCCAGCAGCTTGGACAGTCCCTACGAGCAGTACTTC
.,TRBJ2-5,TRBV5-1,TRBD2,CASSYIAGGVRETQYF,TGCGCCAGCAGCTATATAGCGGGAGGGGTACGAGAGACCCAGTACTTC
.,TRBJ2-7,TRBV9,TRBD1,CASSQNPGQGYEQYF,TGTGCCAGCAGCCAAAATCCGGGACAGGGATACGAGCAGTACTTC
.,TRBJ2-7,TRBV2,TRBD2,CASSALSGGGYEQYF,TGTGCCAGCAGTGCATTGAGCGGGGGGGGCTACGAGCAGTACTTC
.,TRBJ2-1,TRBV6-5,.,CASSSSRVREQFF,TGTGCCAGCAGTTCCAGCAGGGTCAGGGAGCAGTTCTTC
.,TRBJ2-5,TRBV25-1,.,CASSLTGLDQTQYF,TGTGCCAGCAGCCTCACGGGGTTGGATCAGACCCAGTACTTC
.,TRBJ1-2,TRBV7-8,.,CASSFGGGYTF,TGTGCCAGCAGCTTTGGTGGTGGCTACACCTTC
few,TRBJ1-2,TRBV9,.,CASSVGQGTYGYTF,TGTGCCAGCAGCGTAGGGCAGGGGACCTATGGCTACACCTTC
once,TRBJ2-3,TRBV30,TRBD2,CAWLPGLAGTDTQYF,TGTGCCTGGCTCCCTGGTCTAGCGGGCACAGATACGCAGTATTTT
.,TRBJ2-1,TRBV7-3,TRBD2,CASSLPGLAGEGEGEQFF,TGTGCCAGCAGCCTCCCAGGACTAGCGGGAGAGGGGGAAGGTGAGCAGTTCTTC
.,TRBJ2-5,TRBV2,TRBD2,CASAREPSGIKTQYF,TGTGCCTCAGCACGGGAACCTAGCGGGATCAAGACCCAGTACTTC
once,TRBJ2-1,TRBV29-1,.,CSVLTAYNEQFF,TGCAGCGTTCTTACAGCATACAATGAGCAGTTCTTC
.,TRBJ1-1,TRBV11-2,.,CASSIMRVRNTEAFF,TGTGCCAGCAGCATAATGAGGGTGAGAAACACTGAAGCTTTCTTT
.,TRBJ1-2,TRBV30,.,CISGEGYTF,TGTATTAGTGGAGAAGGCTACACCTTC
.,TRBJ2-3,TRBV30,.,CAWSVEDTQYF,TGTGCCTGGAGTGTGGAAGATACGCAGTATTTT
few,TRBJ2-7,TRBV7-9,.,CASSSGGSSYEQYF,TGTGCCAGCAGCTCTGGGGGCTCCTCCTACGAGCAGTACTTC